Only a few counts were recorded for the clone carrying this TCR beta chain. Its antigen is not identified. Amplification used 60 Vbeta primers and 13 Jbeta primers. TCRdb keeps only in-frame clones here, not all; method: immunoSEQ multiplex PCR. This table has over 150,000 clones, around four fifths appearing once. This entry belongs to a study of cytomegalovirus exposure and HLA in healthy donors. The CDR3 has 14 amino acids. V lost 5 bases and J lost 1; bases outside the gene matches: 3. The germline gives CDR1 MNHEY, CDR2 SVGAGI. Findings of the study overall: Most TCR sequences were rare, but some public TCRs occurred in many donors. In a later analysis, TCR beta V- and J-gene trimming showed a link to a missense DCLRE1C variant.

Input material: PBMCs. The TCR sequence derives from a woman in her fifties or sixties in good health and CMV-seropositive. The rearrangement joins TRBV6-5 to TRBJ2-5; 8 positions match TRBD1. This CDR3 is CASSRDRTQETQYF. The DNA of the CDR3 is TGTGCCAGCAGTCGGGACAGGACCCAAGAGACCCAGTACTTC.